The TCR beta chain described here comes from a study of OX40 agonist ivuxolimab in advanced cancers. Study at large: Prior therapy, whether anti-PD-1, anti-PD-L1 or anti-CTLA-4, was allowed, and less than 45% had some. Study-wide results and limits: The investigators did not determine what antigen specificity the expanded peripheral T cells had.

This clone was seen a single time. Its antigen remains unidentified. Here immunoSEQ multiplex PCR was the method, and the copy in TCRdb shows in-frame clones only, minus some. The sample has tens of thousands of clones, around 82% seen once; the top ten hold approximately 4.8%. The germline V gene encodes CDR1 SGHDN and CDR2 FVKESK. The CDR3 extends over 12 amino acids. Trimming took off 10 bases at V and 2 bases at J, with 10 bases between the two ends. The TCR comes from an adult with an advanced solid tumor such as melanoma, head and neck, liver or kidney cancer. The source material was CD4+ or CD8+ T cells sorted from blood, sampled in a trial of the OX40 agonist ivuxolimab. V usage is TRBV14 and J usage is TRBJ2-3; D is uncertain. CDR3 sequence (DNA): TGTGCCACCCAAGGAGACACAGATACGCAGTATTTT. This translates into CATQGDTDTQYF.